These 14 T cell receptor beta chains originate from one sample sequenced in a study of blood T cells in healthy people across ages. The second PCR ran roughly 6 to 11 cycles with a sample-barcoded 5' primer and J-beta primers. Via MiXCR, TCRdb re-called the 5' RACE reads, giving one row per CDR3 protein. The profile shows 750,000 to 850,000 distinct CDR3 sequences, around 25% of them singletons. This same sample was also part of a study on T cells of mothers and their children.

Source material: blood. These receptors originate from a boy between 10 and 17 years old in good health.

This clonotype was seen a few times. The CDR3 bases are TGTGCCAGCAGTCCCATTTCTAGCGGGGCAGATACGCAGTATTTT. The encoded protein is CASSPISSGADTQYF. The chain combines TRBV6-5 with TRBJ2-3; 9 positions agree with TRBD2. CDR1 is MNHEY and CDR2 is SVGAGI in the germline V gene. This CDR3 contains 15 residues. With 5 bases clipped from V and 4 bases from J, the junction kept 7 bases outside the gene matches.

The CDR3 region is CSVRGVLQDEQFF. The CDR3 DNA sequence: TGCAGCGTTCGGGGGGTATTACAAGATGAGCAGTTCTTC. This chain uses TRBV29-1 with TRBJ2-5; 7 nucleotides line up with TRBD2. The DNA end lines up better with TRBJ2-1; the J call may be wrong. Germline assignment: CDR1 SQVTM and CDR2 ANQGSEA. The CDR3 contains 13 residues.

The J gene is TRBJ1-3, the V gene TRBV12-3 or TRBV12-4; possible D gene TRBD1, 6 bases. V dropped 6 bases and J dropped 2 bases, with 20 bases sitting between them. The CDR3 is 17 amino acids. The chain's CDR3 is CASSALQGQLTGNTIYF. CDR3 in DNA: TGTGCCAGCAGCGCCCTACAGGGACAACTAACTGGAAACACCATATATTTT.

The chain carries TRBV20-1 and TRBJ2-2, with D possibly being TRBD2 (5 bases). V gave up 6 bases and J gave up 0 bases, with 20 bases separating them. Germline lookup yields CDR1 DFQATT and CDR2 SNEGSKA (reference sequence). The CDR3 consists of 17 residues. The CDR3 sequence is CSATDPRRPANTGELFF. CDR3 nucleotides: TGCAGTGCGACGGACCCTCGGAGGCCAGCGAACACCGGGGAGCTGTTTTTT.

This clonotype turned up a few times. The DNA for the CDR3 is TGCGCCAGCAGCCGCCCTTTAGCGGGAGGGGGCAATGAGCAGTTCTTC. This codes for CASSRPLAGGGNEQFF. V usage is TRBV4-1 and J usage is TRBJ2-1, with 11 bases identical to TRBD2. The CDR3 covers 16 residues. Per germline, CDR1 MGHRA and CDR2 YSYEKL. The trim removed 4 bases at V and 6 bases at J, leaving 8 bases unmatched.

This clonotype has a handful of counts. The chain couples TRBV6-2 or TRBV6-3 to TRBJ2-2; the D gene is possibly TRBD1 (5 bases). Germline CDR1 MNHEY, CDR2 SVGEGT. CDR3 length equals 15 residues. V dropped 6 bases and J dropped 6 bases, with 17 bases sitting between them. CDR3 protein: CASRPSGTGSGELFF. The CDR3 DNA reads as TGTGCCAGCAGGCCTTCGGGCACAGGTTCCGGGGAGCTGTTTTTT.

This rearrangement joins TRBV13 to TRBJ2-1, with D uncertain. This CDR3 contains 16 residues. Trimming removed 6 bases from V and 0 bases from J, with 15 bases in between. CDR1 and CDR2 (germline): PRHDT, FYEKMQ (reference sequence). The CDR3 loop reads CASSPASLDSYNEQFF. CDR3 DNA sequence: TGTGCCAGCAGTCCCGCATCGTTGGACTCCTACAATGAGCAGTTCTTC.

The chain recombines TRBV4-3 with TRBJ2-3, with a tentative D call TRBD2 (6 bases). This CDR3 region has 17 residues. V lost 0 bases to trimming and J lost 3 bases, with 16 bases between them. Germline V CDR1 and CDR2: LGHNA, YSLEER. The CDR3 here is CASSQDWSGGFTDTQYF. The CDR3 coding sequence is TGCGCCAGCAGCCAAGATTGGAGCGGAGGGTTTACAGATACGCAGTATTTT.

The J gene is TRBJ2-7, the V gene TRBV4-3; 11 bases line up with TRBD1. Looked up from germline, CDR1 is LGHNA and CDR2 is YSLEER. This CDR3 has 16 amino acids. The trim removed 1 base at V and 2 bases at J, leaving 4 bases unmatched. The CDR3 DNA is TGCGCCAGCAGCCAAGGAGGACAGGGGGCGGCCTACGAGCAGTACTTC. As protein: CASSQGGQGAAYEQYF.

V usage is TRBV4-3 and J usage is TRBJ2-2, with 9 bases aligning to TRBD2. Trimming removed 0 bases from V and 6 bases from J; junction bases left unmatched: 11. The germline gives CDR1 LGHNA, CDR2 YSLEER. The CDR3 covers 18 residues. Written as DNA, the CDR3 is TGCGCCAGCAGCCAAGATGGAGGGGGACTAGCCGTCCCCGGGGAGCTGTTTTTT. Translating gives CASSQDGGGLAVPGELFF.

This chain links TRBV15 with TRBJ1-2; no definite D call. From germline, CDR1 is LNHNV and CDR2 YYDKDF (reference sequence). Between the trimmed V and J ends, which lost 3 bases and 6 bases, there was a span of 17 bases. This CDR3 contains 15 residues. The chain's CDR3 is CATSSRIQFGHGYTF. Written as DNA, the CDR3 is TGTGCCACCAGCAGCCGTATACAGTTCGGGCATGGCTACACCTTC.

This clonotype has more than one count but fewer than ten. This chain connects TRBV2 to TRBJ1-5; D uncertain. CDR3 length: 13 residues. CDR1 and CDR2 from the germline V gene are SNHLY and FYNNEI. Trimming stripped 1 base from V and 6 bases from J, with 7 bases between. The CDR3 spells CASSEGGGQPQHF. The CDR3 DNA is TGTGCCAGCAGTGAAGGGGGTGGTCAGCCCCAGCATTTT. Drawing the rest from reference TRBV2 and TRBJ1-5, the complete variable domain is EPEVTQTPSHQVTQMGQEVILRCVPISNHLYFYWYRQILGQKVEFLVSFYNNEISEKSEIFDDQFSVERPDGSNFTLKIRSTKLEDSAMYFCASSEGGGQPQHFGDGTRLSIL.

This clonotype has just a few counts. The J gene is TRBJ1-1, the V gene TRBV27, with TRBD1 as a possible D gene (5 bases). The CDR3 length is 15 residues. V shed 1 base and J shed 0 bases, with 9 bases lying between them. Germline CDR1 reads MNHEY; CDR2 reads SMNVEV (reference sequence). CDR3 DNA: TGTGCCAGCAGTTTATGGGGCGGAGTGAACACTGAAGCTTTCTTT. This codes for CASSLWGGVNTEAFF.

This clonotype has just a few counts. The genes are TRBV30 and TRBJ2-3; tentative D call: TRBD2 (6 bases). V was trimmed by 2 bases and J by 2 bases, leaving 11 bases between them. This CDR3 has 14 residues. From germline, CDR1 is GTSNPN and CDR2 SVGIG (reference sequence). DNA for the CDR3: TGTGCCTGGAGTAGGGACTCAACCACAGATACGCAGTATTTT. Translated, it gives CAWSRDSTTDTQYF. The complete variable domain, with remaining parts taken from reference TRBV30 and TRBJ2-3, reads SQTIHQWPATLVQPVGSPLSLECTVEGTSNPNLYWYRQAAGRGLQLLFYSVGIGQISSEVPQNLSASRPQDRQFILSSKKLLLSDSGFYLCAWSRDSTTDTQYFGPGTRLTVL.